This T cell receptor (beta chain) was captured in a study of blood T cell repertoires in COVID-19. The protocol was immunoSEQ multiplex PCR, while the TCRdb copy is restricted to in-frame clones and leaves out a portion. The sample contains about 150,000 clones, approximately 83% of which appear only once. Germline CDR1 and CDR2: SGHRS and YFSETQ. V gave up 2 bases and J gave up 2 bases, with 19 bases separating them. This CDR3 region has 18 residues. V and J are TRBV5-1 and TRBJ2-2, with D unresolved. Material: peripheral blood. This receptor was obtained from a man between 65 and 85 years old with active or convalescent COVID-19. The CDR3 loop is CASSFSAGPYSNTGELFF. CDR3 nucleotide sequence: TGCGCCAGCAGCTTCTCAGCAGGCCCATATTCTAACACCGGGGAGCTGTTTTTT.